These 16 T cell receptor beta chains share one sample of origin, sequenced in a study of blood T cell repertoires in COVID-19. Data came from immunoSEQ multiplex PCR; TCRdb stores just in-frame clones and leaves some out. The data hold approximately 140,000 clones, with less than 85% observed a single time. The sequenced sample was peripheral blood. All receptors derive from a woman aged 80 or over in a cohort sampled during active or convalescent COVID-19.

The CDR3, as DNA: TGTGCCAGCAGTGGCCAGGGCAATCAGCCCCAGCATTTT. It specifies CASSGQGNQPQHF. This chain links TRBV2 with TRBJ1-5, with no clear D. Germline CDR1 is SNHLY and CDR2 is FYNNEI. This CDR3 is 13 amino acids long. With 4 bases removed from V and 2 bases from J, the gap between germline ends came to 6 bases.

The chain has TRBV9 and TRBJ1-4; D possibly corresponds to TRBD1 (6 bases). Germline CDR1 reads SGDLS; CDR2 reads YYNGEE. There are 13 residues in the CDR3. Trimming cost V 8 bases and J 8 bases, with 16 bases left between them. The DNA of the CDR3 is TGTGCCAGAGGGGACACATGTCGGGAAAAACTGTTTTTT. Amino acid sequence: CARGDTCREKLFF.

V gene TRBV28 combines with J gene TRBJ2-7, with a possible D match to TRBD2 (7 bases). V lost 3 bases and J 4 bases, leaving 13 bases between the germline ends. Germline CDR1 is MDHEN and CDR2 is SYDVKM. The CDR3 length is 14 residues. CDR3 in amino acids: CASSFPGEGYEQYF. The CDR3 nucleotides read TGTGCCAGCAGTTTTCCAGGGGAGGGGTACGAGCAGTACTTC.

The chain links TRBV2 to TRBJ2-1; possible D gene TRBD2, 6 bases. With 7 bases removed from V and 5 bases from J, the gap between germline ends came to 12 bases. Germline lookup yields CDR1 SNHLY and CDR2 FYNNEI. The CDR3 is 13 amino acids. The CDR3 protein is CASNRRAHNEQFF. In nucleotides, the CDR3 is TGTGCCAGCAATAGGAGGGCCCACAATGAGCAGTTCTTC. Full variable domain (outside the CDR3, taken from reference TRBV2 and TRBJ2-1): EPEVTQTPSHQVTQMGQEVILRCVPISNHLYFYWYRQILGQKVEFLVSFYNNEISEKSEIFDDQFSVERPDGSNFTLKIRSTKLEDSAMYFCASNRRAHNEQFFGPGTRLTVL.

The chain links TRBV15 to TRBJ2-7; D is undetermined. From germline, CDR1 is LNHNV and CDR2 YYDKDF (reference sequence). The V gene lost 5 bases and the J gene lost 3 bases, with 26 bases spanning the gap. CDR3 length equals 18 residues. CDR3 in DNA: TGTGCCACCAGCTTTCTTGCGCGAGGCGCAAGTGGTAACTACGAGCAGTACTTC. Translating gives CATSFLARGASGNYEQYF.

V and J are TRBV5-1 and TRBJ2-5, with TRBD1 matching 9 bases. The germline V gene has CDR1 SGHRS and CDR2 YFSETQ. This CDR3 comprises 16 residues. The junction had 9 bases not matched to a gene; V was cut back by 0 bases and J by 6 bases. In DNA form, the CDR3 reads TGCGCCAGCAGCTTGGGGGCCGGGACAGGGAAACAGACCCAGTACTTC. This translates into CASSLGAGTGKQTQYF.

This sequence joins TRBV3-1 (or the pseudogene TRBV3-2) and TRBJ2-3, with D possibly matching TRBD2 (5 bases). CDR1 and CDR2 from the germline V gene are LGHDT and YNNKEL (reference sequence). With 7 bases removed from V and 2 bases from J, the gap between germline ends came to 13 bases. This CDR3 is built from 14 residues. CDR3 in DNA: TGTGCCAGCACCAAGACGGGGAACACAGATACGCAGTATTTT. As protein: CASTKTGNTDTQYF.

The CDR3 is CATSVTGGTGELFF. The DNA of the CDR3 is TGTGCCACCAGTGTGACAGGGGGGACCGGGGAGCTGTTTTTT. This rearrangement joins TRBV24-1 to TRBJ2-2; 9 bases align to TRBD1. Germline loops: CDR1 KGHDR, CDR2 SFDVKD. With 5 bases clipped from V and 5 bases from J, the junction kept 2 bases outside the gene matches. The length of the CDR3 is 14 residues.

The CDR3: CASSLTGLIRTEAFF. In DNA, the CDR3 is TGTGCCAGCAGTTTGACAGGCCTTATTCGAACTGAAGCTTTCTTT. The V gene is TRBV28, the J gene TRBJ1-1, with D maybe TRBD1 (6 bases). V was clipped by 3 bases and J by 5 bases, with 16 bases between them. Germline V gene sequence: CDR1 MDHEN, CDR2 SYDVKM. The CDR3 runs to 15 residues. Looking up the rest from reference TRBV28 and TRBJ1-1 gives the full variable domain: DVKVTQSSRYLVKRTGEKVFLECVQDMDHENMFWYRQDPGLGLRLIYFSYDVKMKEKGDIPEGYSVSREKKERFSLILESASTNQTSMYLCASSLTGLIRTEAFFGQGTRLTVV.

The V and J genes are TRBV27 and TRBJ1-1, with D possibly being TRBD1 (6 bases). The CDR3 sequence is 17 residues long. Germline lookup yields CDR1 MNHEY and CDR2 SMNVEV (reference sequence). The V end lost 1 base, the J end lost 4 bases, and 19 bases lay between the germline ends. CDR3 coding DNA: TGTGCCAGCAGTTTATACGGGGGGGGCAGGGGCGGCACTGAAGCTTTCTTT. Its translation is CASSLYGGGRGGTEAFF.

The chain combines TRBV6-5 with TRBJ2-5, with a possible D match to TRBD2 (6 bases). The V gene's germline CDR1 is MNHEY and CDR2 SVGAGI. V was pared by 2 bases and J by 1 base, with 11 bases between. This CDR3 comprises 15 residues. The CDR3 DNA sequence: TGTGCCAGCAGTTACGGCGGGGCGACCCAAGAGACCCAGTACTTC. Translated, it gives CASSYGGATQETQYF.

The chain combines TRBV11-3 with TRBJ2-5; 14 bases are shared with TRBD2. V lost 5 bases to trimming and J lost 1 base; unmatched junction nucleotides: 3. Germline V gene lookup returns CDR1 SGHNT and CDR2 YENEEA. CDR3 length: 16 amino acids. CDR3 loop: CASSLGLAGAQETQYF. The CDR3 DNA sequence: TGTGCCAGCAGCCTGGGACTAGCGGGGGCCCAAGAGACCCAGTACTTC.

The chain is built from TRBV2 and TRBJ1-4; 8 bases align to TRBD1. The J segment lost 8 bases and the V segment lost 6 bases, leaving 11 bases of the junction unmatched. Per the germline V gene, CDR1 is SNHLY and CDR2 is FYNNEI. The CDR3 totals 15 residues. CDR3 DNA sequence: TGTGCCAGCAGGGGTAGGACAGGGTCCAGAGAAAAACTGTTTTTT. It is translated as CASRGRTGSREKLFF.

The V gene is TRBV5-1, the J gene TRBJ1-2; the D gene is possibly TRBD1 (6 bases). The CDR3 covers 15 residues. V was clipped by 2 bases and J by 1 base, with 12 bases between them. The germline V gene encodes CDR1 SGHRS and CDR2 YFSETQ. In DNA form, the CDR3 reads TGCGCCAGCAGCTTCAACAGGGCAAGTAACTATGGCTACACCTTC. Translating gives CASSFNRASNYGYTF.

The chain joins TRBV18 to TRBJ1-5, with a tentative D call TRBD1 (6 bases). The V end was cut by 3 bases, the J end by 2 bases, with 20 bases between. This CDR3 has 18 residues. Germline V gene sequence: CDR1 KGHSH, CDR2 LQKENI. This CDR3 is CASSPTWTATLGNQPQHF. CDR3 bases: TGTGCCAGCTCACCCACCTGGACAGCGACCCTCGGCAATCAGCCCCAGCATTTT.

The V call is TRBV10-3, the J call TRBJ2-3; 9 bases agree with TRBD2. V trimming: 0 bases; J trimming: 7 bases; junction bases outside the gene matches: 2. Germline-derived CDR1 and CDR2 are ENHRY and SYGVKD. The CDR3 runs 14 residues. Here the CDR3 DNA reads TGTGCCATCAGTGAGTCTGGGACTAGCCATACGCAGTATTTT. This translates into CAISESGTSHTQYF.